This TCR beta chain came from a study of radiation and T cells in renal cell carcinoma. The time point denotes: baseline pretreatment blood. This sample's treatment: 15 Gy SBRT to primary tumor, nephrectomy 4 weeks later. This table comes from immunoSEQ multiplex PCR, and its TCRdb copy is limited to in-frame clones, with some not included. This table has approximately 45,000 clones, 75% to 85% appearing once. V was pared by 1 base and J by 9 bases, with 16 bases between. The CDR3 length is 15 residues. Germline values: CDR1 MNHNS, CDR2 SASEGT. Sequencing was performed on blood, taken from a patient whose treatment included radiotherapy and nephrectomy. This chain joins TRBV6-1 and TRBJ2-1, with D hard to call. This clonotype originated in a woman aged 70 to 79 with renal cell carcinoma. CDR3 loop: CASSEEIVGFGEQFF. The CDR3 DNA sequence: TGTGCCAGCAGTGAAGAAATTGTTGGGTTTGGTGAGCAGTTCTTC.